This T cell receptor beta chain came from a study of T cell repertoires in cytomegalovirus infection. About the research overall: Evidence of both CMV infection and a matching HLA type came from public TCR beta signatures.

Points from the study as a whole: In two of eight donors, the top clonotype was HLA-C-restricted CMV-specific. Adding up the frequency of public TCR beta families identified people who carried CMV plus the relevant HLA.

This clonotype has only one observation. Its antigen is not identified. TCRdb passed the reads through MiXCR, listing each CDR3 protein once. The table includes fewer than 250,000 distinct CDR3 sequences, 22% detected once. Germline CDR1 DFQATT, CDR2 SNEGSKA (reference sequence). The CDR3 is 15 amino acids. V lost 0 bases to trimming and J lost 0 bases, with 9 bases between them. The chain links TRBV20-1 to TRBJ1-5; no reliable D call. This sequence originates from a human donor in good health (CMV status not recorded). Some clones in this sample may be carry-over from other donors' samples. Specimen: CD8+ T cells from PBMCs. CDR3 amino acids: CSARDQDDSNQPQHF. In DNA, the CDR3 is TGCAGTGCTAGAGATCAGGACGATAGCAATCAGCCCCAGCATTTT.